The 8 T cell receptor beta chains below all came from one sample that was sequenced in a study of cytomegalovirus exposure and HLA in healthy donors. With 60 Vbeta and 13 Jbeta primers, the PCR was carried out. Assay used: immunoSEQ multiplex PCR; TCRdb lists only in-frame clones, some missing. The data contain roughly 76,000 clones, 86% of them singletons. Sequenced material: PBMCs. These receptors were obtained from a woman under 40 in good health and CMV-seronegative.

V is TRBV5-4 and J is TRBJ2-7, with 7 bases matching TRBD2. CDR3 length: 15 amino acids. From germline, CDR1 is SGHNT and CDR2 YYREEE (reference sequence). V shed 4 bases, J shed 0 bases, and the junction held 7 bases outside the gene matches. The CDR3 DNA sequence: TGTGCCAGCAGCGGGGGGAGGGAGAGCTCCTACGAGCAGTACTTC. Amino acids: CASSGGRESSYEQYF.

The rearrangement uses TRBV5-4 and TRBJ1-5, with D possibly matching TRBD1 (5 bases). Germline V lookup: CDR1 SGHNT, CDR2 YYREEE (reference sequence). This CDR3 has 12 amino acids. V was pared by 10 bases and J by 6 bases, with 14 bases between. The CDR3 reads CARRGGSQPQHF. CDR3 DNA: TGTGCCCGCCGGGGGGGATCTCAGCCCCAGCATTTT.

The CDR3 DNA reads as TGTGCCAGCAGGCACGACAGGGTGGGAACTAATGAAAAACTGTTTTTT. This sequence encodes CASRHDRVGTNEKLFF. The rearrangement uses TRBV2 and TRBJ1-4, with TRBD1 identical over 7 bases. The CDR3 sequence is 16 residues long. Trimming took 6 bases from V and 1 from J; bases not matched to a gene: 8. The germline V gene encodes CDR1 SNHLY and CDR2 FYNNEI.

V usage is TRBV19 and J usage is TRBJ2-2; D possibly corresponds to TRBD2 (6 bases). V lost 5 bases, J lost 7 bases, and 17 bases lay in between. The CDR3 has 15 residues. Germline CDR1 is LNHDA and CDR2 is SQIVND (reference sequence). The CDR3 sequence: CASSEAGGNGGELFF. The CDR3 DNA follows: TGTGCCAGTAGTGAAGCGGGCGGAAACGGCGGGGAGCTGTTTTTT.

The rearrangement uses TRBV9 and TRBJ2-7, with 8 bases identical to TRBD1. The junction had 6 bases not matched to a gene; V was cut back by 0 bases and J by 4 bases. Germline assignment: CDR1 SGDLS and CDR2 YYNGEE. This CDR3 contains 15 residues. The CDR3 DNA is TGTGCCAGCAGCGTAGGGGCAGGGGGCTTTTACGAGCAGTACTTC. Protein sequence: CASSVGAGGFYEQYF.

The rearrangement joins TRBV29-1 to TRBJ1-4; D ambiguous. The ends were cut back, 1 base at V and 7 bases at J, with 4 bases in the middle. CDR1 is SQVTM, CDR2 ANQGSEA, per germline. The CDR3 totals 11 residues. The CDR3 is CSVEAGEKLFF. The CDR3 DNA follows: TGCAGCGTTGAAGCCGGTGAAAAACTGTTTTTT.

The CDR3 coding sequence is TGTGCCAGTAGTATACGGGTGAACACTGAAGCTTTCTTT. It codes for CASSIRVNTEAFF. The chain has TRBV19 and TRBJ1-1; D gene unclear. The length of the CDR3 is 13 residues. Per the germline V gene, CDR1 is LNHDA and CDR2 is SQIVND (reference sequence). The V end was cut by 2 bases, the J end by 0 bases, with 4 bases between.

The chain employs TRBV19 and TRBJ2-1; the D gene is possibly TRBD2 (6 bases). Trimming cost V 3 bases and J 3 bases, with 12 bases left between them. CDR1 is LNHDA and CDR2 is SQIVND in the germline V gene (reference sequence). This CDR3 comprises 15 residues. The CDR3 is CASSIGWGLYNEQFF. The DNA of the CDR3 is TGTGCCAGTAGTATTGGGTGGGGACTCTACAATGAGCAGTTCTTC. The whole variable domain, filled in from reference TRBV19 and TRBJ2-1, reads DGGITQSPKYLFRKEGQNVTLSCEQNLNHDAMYWYRQDPGQGLRLIYYSQIVNDFQKGDIAEGYSVSREKKESFPLTVTSAQKNPTAFYLCASSIGWGLYNEQFFGPGTRLTVL.